The source of this T cell receptor (beta chain) is a study of long-term antiretroviral therapy in people with HIV. Study in general: About a decade before 2015, the earliest samples were taken when ART was typically delayed.

This was the immunoSEQ v3.0 assay at survey level. This table comes from immunoSEQ multiplex PCR, and its TCRdb copy is limited to in-frame clones, with some not included. The sample lists roughly 20,000 clones; 90% were seen once. The V gene's germline CDR1 is MGHDK and CDR2 SYGVNS. Trimming stripped 6 bases from V and 8 bases from J, with 13 bases between. This CDR3 is 12 amino acids long. The receptor was isolated from a woman aged 25-40 years with HIV. The genes are TRBV25-1 and TRBJ1-2; possible D gene TRBD1, 5 bases. The starting material was unsorted PBMCs, obtained approximately 4.4 years before starting antiretroviral therapy. CDR3 sequence: CASRRGSEGYTF. The CDR3 coding sequence is TGTGCCAGCAGGCGGGGGAGTGAGGGCTACACCTTC.